This T cell receptor (beta chain) was sequenced during a study of shared clonotypes between healthy human individuals. Comments on this clone: Additional DNA sequences in this sample encode the identical CDR3.

CDR3 length: 13 amino acids. Germline values: CDR1 MNHNY, CDR2 SVGAGI (reference sequence). The V and J ends lost 2 bases and 4 bases, in that order; junction bases with no gene match: 0. Assay: immunoSEQ multiplex PCR; the TCRdb copy retains only in-frame clones and omits some. The sample consists of under 2,000,000 clones, approximately 94% of them appearing once. CD45RO-negative cells were positively selected for CCR7, leaving out terminally differentiated effector memory CD45RA+ cells. Sequencing input: naive CD8+ T cells sorted from blood. The receptor was derived from a man aged 18 to 30 in good health. The J gene is TRBJ2-7, the V gene TRBV6-6, with TRBD1 identical over 9 bases. CDR3 coding DNA: TGTGCCAGCAGTTACGGGACAGGGTACGAGCAGTACTTC. This encodes CASSYGTGYEQYF.